Sequencing of this T cell receptor (beta chain) was carried out in a study of cytomegalovirus exposure and HLA in healthy donors. The PCR contained 60 Vbeta and 13 Jbeta primers. Only in-frame clones appear in the TCRdb table, and some are missing; sequencing was by immunoSEQ multiplex PCR. The data contain about 140,000 clones, 60% to 85% of them seen just once; the ten biggest clones take up 2.8%. The CDR3 consists of 14 residues. Germline V gives CDR1 MNHEY, CDR2 SMNVEV (reference sequence). The ends were cut back, 4 bases at V and 1 base at J, with 10 bases in the middle. This receptor was identified in a male donor in good health and CMV-seronegative. The chain employs TRBV27 and TRBJ1-1, with D unresolved. Sequenced input: PBMCs. The CDR3 DNA is TGTGCCAGCAGTTCCCGCCGGTGGAACACTGAAGCTTTCTTT. As protein: CASSSRRWNTEAFF.